This note documents a single TCR beta chain sequence. The target of this receptor is not known. Within one base of it there is no much larger clone, and no base qualities were kept. The immunoSEQ Assay was used to sequence TCRbeta CDR3 regions. After extraction, genomic DNA underwent amplification by bias-controlled multiplex PCR, followed by high-throughput sequencing. Regarding the original processing steps: To quantify the absolute abundance of each unique TCRbeta CDR3 region, sequences were collapsed and filtered. T cell fraction was estimated by normalization of TCRbeta template counts to usable DNA, with usable DNA being measured through amplification of reference genes present in all nucleated cells. Repertoire TCRs were annotated as SARS-CoV-2-specific when V gene, CDR3 amino acid sequence and J gene were exactly matched to a known reactive TCR set. The reference SARS-CoV-2 TCR set was obtained from MIRA and was filtered for enrichment in COVID-19-positive ImmuneCODE repertoires, whereby public or cross-reactive TCRs were removed. Drawing on the MIRA antigens, annotated TCRs were analysed further at the level of specific ORF or position within ORF. Depth was the summed frequency of annotated unique rearrangements, while breadth was defined as annotated unique rearrangements over total unique productive rearrangements. TCR breadth was compared between groups using two-sided Wilcoxon rank-sum tests. The clones in this table, taken by TCRdb from immuneACCESS, are in-frame only. Not every clone is retained; where verified, under half of the shortfall comes from an unresolved V gene, and the cause of the rest is unknown. That table supplies the V and J calls and clone size; D and trimming were determined from the DNA. The sample has approximately 460,000 clones on record, about 89% of them singletons. The ten top clones hold 1.7% of the sample.

The data belong to a study of Ad26.COV2.S vaccination and SARS-CoV-2 variants (dated by TCRdb to about 2021). At the level of the whole study: Vaccine-arm donors were drawn from COV1001, a multicentre, randomized, double-blind, placebo-controlled phase I-IIa trial of Ad26.COV2.S in healthy adults. Ad26.COV2.S was administered intramuscularly at 5 x 10^10 or 1 x 10^11 viral particles, either as a single shot or as two shots given 56 days apart. Sequencing of the TCRbeta repertoire served to evaluate the specificity and breadth of SARS-CoV-2-reactive T cell receptors following Ad26.COV2.S vaccination. The TCR-sequenced set comprised about 32 samples: approximately 19 Ad26.COV2.S vaccine recipients, 5 placebo recipients and 8 SARS-CoV-2 convalescent individuals. Trial participants were randomized into five groups of five, in which low-dose or high-dose Ad26.COV2.S was given once or twice, or placebo was given on both occasions. Throughout the experiments and outcome assessment, investigators stayed blinded to trial group allocation.

The treatment or condition tag for this specimen amounts to: some 19 received Ad26.COV2.S at low or high dose, single or two shots; roughly five received placebo; per-sample allocation not given. Repertoires of vaccine and placebo recipients were sequenced from samples taken on day 63 after the first injection. Cohort 1b enrolled 25 or so adults aged 18-55 years at a single site in Boston, USA, between 29 July and 7 August 2020. Ad26.COV2.S was a replication-incompetent adenovirus type 26 vector that expressed a prefusion-stabilized SARS-CoV-2 spike protein derived from the original Wuhan strain. What the study reported, not specific to this receptor: Compared with placebo recipients, Ad26.COV2.S recipients showed higher spike-specific TCR breadth (P = 0.0014). Substantial breadth of spike-specific CD8+ and CD4+ T cell responses was reported after vaccination. The study was not powered to compare responses between vaccine doses or regimens. The authors noted that total T cell responses may have been underestimated by the TCR breadth and depth analyses. Vaccine and placebo recipients had comparable non-spike TCR breadth, which fits with the vaccine containing only spike.

The CDR1 and CDR2 encoded by the germline V gene are SNHLY and FYNNEI. Trimming takes 1 base from V and 5 bases from J, and the germline ends sit 8 bases apart. The CDR3 measures 13 amino acids from cysteine to phenylalanine. Of the read, only the CDR3 DNA is kept; its 39 bases are in frame from base 1. This sequence uses TRBV2 and TRBJ1-1; there is no confident call for the D gene. The receptor was isolated from a person aged 18-60 years who received the Ad26.COV2.S COVID-19 vaccine or a placebo. The input for sequencing was peripheral blood, taken in a trial of Ad26.COV2.S vaccine versus placebo. The CDR3 amino acid sequence is: CASSEDLWTEAFF. The nucleotide sequence reads as follows: TGTGCCAGCAGTGAAGACCTGTGGACTGAAGCTTTCTTT.